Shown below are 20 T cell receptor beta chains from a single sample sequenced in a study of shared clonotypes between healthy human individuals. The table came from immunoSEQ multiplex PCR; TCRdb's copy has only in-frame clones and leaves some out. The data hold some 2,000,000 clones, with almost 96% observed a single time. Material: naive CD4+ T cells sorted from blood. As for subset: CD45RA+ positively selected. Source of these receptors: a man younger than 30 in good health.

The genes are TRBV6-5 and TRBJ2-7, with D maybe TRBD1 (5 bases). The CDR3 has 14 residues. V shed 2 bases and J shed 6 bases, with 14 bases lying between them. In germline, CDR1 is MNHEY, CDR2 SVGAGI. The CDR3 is CASSYDRTRSEQYF. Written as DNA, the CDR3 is TGTGCCAGCAGTTACGACAGAACAAGAAGCGAGCAGTACTTC.

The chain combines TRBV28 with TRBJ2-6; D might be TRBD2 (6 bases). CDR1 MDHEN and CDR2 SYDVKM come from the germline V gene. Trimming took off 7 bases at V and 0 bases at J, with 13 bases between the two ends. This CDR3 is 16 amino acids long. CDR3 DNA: TGTGCCAGCACCCGGGGGTTTTTCTCTGGGGCCAACGTCCTGACTTTC. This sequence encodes CASTRGFFSGANVLTF. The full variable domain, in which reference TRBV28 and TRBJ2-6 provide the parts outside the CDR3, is DVKVTQSSRYLVKRTGEKVFLECVQDMDHENMFWYRQDPGLGLRLIYFSYDVKMKEKGDIPEGYSVSREKKERFSLILESASTNQTSMYLCASTRGFFSGANVLTFGAGSRLTVL.

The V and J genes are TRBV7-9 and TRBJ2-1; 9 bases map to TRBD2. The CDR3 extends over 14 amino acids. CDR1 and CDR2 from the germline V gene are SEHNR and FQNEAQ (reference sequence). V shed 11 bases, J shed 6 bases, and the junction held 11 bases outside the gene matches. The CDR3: CASRSAGGGNEQFF. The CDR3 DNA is TGTGCCTCTCGGTCAGCGGGAGGCGGCAATGAGCAGTTCTTC.

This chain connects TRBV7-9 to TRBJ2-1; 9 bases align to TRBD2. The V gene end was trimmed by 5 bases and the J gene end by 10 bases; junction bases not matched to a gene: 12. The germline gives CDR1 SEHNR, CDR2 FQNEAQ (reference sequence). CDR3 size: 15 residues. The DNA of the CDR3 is TGTGCCAGCAGCCTGACTAGCGGATCTACAGGGGAGCAGTTCTTC. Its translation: CASSLTSGSTGEQFF.

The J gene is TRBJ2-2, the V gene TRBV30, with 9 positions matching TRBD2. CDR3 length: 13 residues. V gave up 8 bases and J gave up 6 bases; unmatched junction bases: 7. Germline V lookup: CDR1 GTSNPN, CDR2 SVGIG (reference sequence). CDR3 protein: CAGQAGGSGELFF. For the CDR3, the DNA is TGTGCCGGACAGGCGGGGGGGTCCGGGGAGCTGTTTTTT.

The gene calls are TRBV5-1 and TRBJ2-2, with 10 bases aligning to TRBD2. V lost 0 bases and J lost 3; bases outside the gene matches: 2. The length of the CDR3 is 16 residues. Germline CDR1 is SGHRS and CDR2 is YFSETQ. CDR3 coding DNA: TGCGCCAGCAGCTTGGCACTAGCGGGGTACACCGGGGAGCTGTTTTTT. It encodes CASSLALAGYTGELFF.

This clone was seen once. DNA of the CDR3: TGTGCCAGCAGTTACTCGGGAGTCACCTCACACGAGCAGTACTTC. Translated, it gives CASSYSGVTSHEQYF. The chain is built from TRBV6-6 and TRBJ2-7, with D perhaps TRBD2 (5 bases). V gave up 0 bases and J gave up 5 bases, with 14 bases separating them. The CDR3 runs 15 residues. In germline, CDR1 is MNHNY, CDR2 SVGAGI (reference sequence).

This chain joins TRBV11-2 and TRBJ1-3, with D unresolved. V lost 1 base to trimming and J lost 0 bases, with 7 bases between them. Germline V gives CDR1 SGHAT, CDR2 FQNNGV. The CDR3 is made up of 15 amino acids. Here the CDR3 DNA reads TGTGCCAGCAGCTTAGTGGGGAACTCTGGAAACACCATATATTTT. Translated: CASSLVGNSGNTIYF.

CDR3 residues: CASSLEEGAGGYTF. CDR3 nucleotides: TGTGCCAGCAGCTTAGAAGAGGGGGCAGGTGGCTACACCTTC. The J gene is TRBJ1-2, the V gene TRBV7-2, with TRBD1 matching over 7 bases. Losses at the gene ends were 1 base for V and 7 bases for J; bases not matched to a gene: 6. Germline lookup yields CDR1 SGHTA and CDR2 FQGNSA. This CDR3 contains 14 residues.

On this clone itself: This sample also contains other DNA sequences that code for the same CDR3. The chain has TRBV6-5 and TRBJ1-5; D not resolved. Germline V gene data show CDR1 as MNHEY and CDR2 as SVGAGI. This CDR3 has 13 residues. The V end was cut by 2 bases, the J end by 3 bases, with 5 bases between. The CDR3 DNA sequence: TGTGCCAGCAGTTACAGTCTCAATCAGCCCCAGCATTTT. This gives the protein CASSYSLNQPQHF.

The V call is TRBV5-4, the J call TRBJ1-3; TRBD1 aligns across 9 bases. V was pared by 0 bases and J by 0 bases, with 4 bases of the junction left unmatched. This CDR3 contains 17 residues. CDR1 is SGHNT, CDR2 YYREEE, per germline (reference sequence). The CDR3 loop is CASSLATGGLSGNTIYF. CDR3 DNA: TGTGCCAGCAGCTTGGCGACAGGGGGGCTCTCTGGAAACACCATATATTTT.

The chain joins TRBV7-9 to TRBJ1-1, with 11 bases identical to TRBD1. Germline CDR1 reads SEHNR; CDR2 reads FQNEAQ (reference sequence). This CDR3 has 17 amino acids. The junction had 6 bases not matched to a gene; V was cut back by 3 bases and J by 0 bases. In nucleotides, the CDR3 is TGTGCCAGCAGCTTCATAAGGACAGGGGGCATGAACACTGAAGCTTTCTTT. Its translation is CASSFIRTGGMNTEAFF. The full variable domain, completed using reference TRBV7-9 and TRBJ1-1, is DTGVSQNPRHKITKRGQNVTFRCDPISEHNRLYWYRQTLGQGPEFLTYFQNEAQLEKSRLLSDRFSAERPKGSFSTLEIQRTEQGDSAMYLCASSFIRTGGMNTEAFFGQGTRLTVV.

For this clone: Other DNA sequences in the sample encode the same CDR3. The CDR3 here is CASSFRGNQPQHF. The CDR3 DNA follows: TGCGCCAGCAGCTTCAGGGGGAATCAGCCCCAGCATTTT. The chain links TRBV5-1 to TRBJ1-5; 7 bases line up with TRBD1. The CDR3 runs 13 residues. With 2 bases clipped from V and 4 bases from J, the junction kept 0 bases outside the gene matches. Germline CDR1 SGHRS, CDR2 YFSETQ.

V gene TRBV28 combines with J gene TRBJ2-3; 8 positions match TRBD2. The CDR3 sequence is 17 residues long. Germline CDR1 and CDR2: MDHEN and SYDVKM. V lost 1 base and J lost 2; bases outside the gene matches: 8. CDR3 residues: CASSLSPSGGITDTQYF. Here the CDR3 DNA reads TGTGCCAGCAGTTTATCCCCAAGCGGGGGTATCACAGATACGCAGTATTTT.

The CDR3 nucleotides are TGTGCCACCCCTGGGGGTGATACGCAGTATTTT. Encoded protein: CATPGGDTQYF. The V call is TRBV2, the J call TRBJ2-3; perhaps D is TRBD1 or TRBD2 (5 bases each). Per germline, CDR1 SNHLY and CDR2 FYNNEI. Trimming took off 10 bases at V and 6 bases at J, with 11 bases between the two ends. CDR3 size: 11 residues.

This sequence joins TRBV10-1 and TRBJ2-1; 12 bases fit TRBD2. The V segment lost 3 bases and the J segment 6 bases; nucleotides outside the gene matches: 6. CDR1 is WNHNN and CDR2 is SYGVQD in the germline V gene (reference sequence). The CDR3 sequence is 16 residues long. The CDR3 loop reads CASSEQPSGGGNEQFF. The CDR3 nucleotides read TGCGCCAGCAGTGAACAGCCTAGCGGGGGGGGCAATGAGCAGTTCTTC.

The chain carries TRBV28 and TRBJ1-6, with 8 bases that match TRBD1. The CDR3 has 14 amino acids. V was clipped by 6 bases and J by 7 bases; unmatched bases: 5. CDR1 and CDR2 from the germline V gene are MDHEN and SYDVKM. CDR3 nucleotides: TGTGCCAGCAGGGCAGGGGGCGAAAATTCACCCCTCCACTTT. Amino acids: CASRAGGENSPLHF.

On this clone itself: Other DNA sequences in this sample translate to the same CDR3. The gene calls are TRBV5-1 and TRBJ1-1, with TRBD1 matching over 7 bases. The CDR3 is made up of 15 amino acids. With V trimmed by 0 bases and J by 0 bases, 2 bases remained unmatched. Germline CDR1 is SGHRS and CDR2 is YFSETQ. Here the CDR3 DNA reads TGCGCCAGCAGCTTGGGGACAGGCGTGAACACTGAAGCTTTCTTT. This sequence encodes CASSLGTGVNTEAFF.

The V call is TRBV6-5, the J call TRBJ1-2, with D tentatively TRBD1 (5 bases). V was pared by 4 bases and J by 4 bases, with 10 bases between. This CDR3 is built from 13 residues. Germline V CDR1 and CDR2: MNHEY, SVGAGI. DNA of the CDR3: TGTGCCAGCAGTTCGGGGGGGGGCTATGGCTACACCTTC. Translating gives CASSSGGGYGYTF.

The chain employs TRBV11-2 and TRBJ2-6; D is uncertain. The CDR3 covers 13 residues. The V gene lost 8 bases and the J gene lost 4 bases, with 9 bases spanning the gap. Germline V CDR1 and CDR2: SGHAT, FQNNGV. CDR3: CASEGPGANVLTF. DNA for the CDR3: TGTGCCAGCGAAGGTCCCGGGGCCAACGTCCTGACTTTC.